This T cell receptor (beta chain) was recorded in a study of blood T cell repertoires in COVID-19. Overall study context: COVID-19 samples from acute and convalescent phases originated in the United States, Italy and Spain. The analysed material was cDNA or gDNA that came from T cells, B-cell-depleted T cells, or PBMCs.

In germline, CDR1 is SGHTA, CDR2 FQGNSA. The CDR3 has 13 residues. The V end lost 4 bases, the J end lost 9 bases, and 14 bases lay between the germline ends. Produced via immunoSEQ multiplex PCR; TCRdb's table is partial and in-frame only. This sample yields approximately 350,000 clones, of which around 91% are seen a single time; roughly 3.3% belongs to the top ten. This TCR derives from a woman younger than 35 who had recovered from COVID-19. The genes are TRBV7-2 and TRBJ2-3, with D maybe TRBD2 (6 bases). Sequencing used peripheral blood. The CDR3 nucleotides read TGTGCCAGCAGCTGGGGGGACCAAACCACGCAGTATTTT. It translates to CASSWGDQTTQYF.